One sample yielded the 20 T cell receptor beta chains listed below, sequenced in a study of graft-versus-host responses after intestinal transplantation. Assay: immunoSEQ multiplex PCR; the TCRdb copy retains only in-frame clones and omits some. The sample lists roughly 90,000 clones, less than 90% occurring once. Their target antigens are unknown. This specimen was unstimulated CD4+ T cells sorted from spleen or lymph node cells, taken before transplant. The origin of the receptors is a human donor who was the organ donor for an intestinal transplant.

V gene TRBV6-6 combines with J gene TRBJ1-2; D uncertain. Per germline, CDR1 MNHNY and CDR2 SVGAGI (reference sequence). The length of the CDR3 is 13 residues. V dropped 6 bases and J dropped 5 bases, with 13 bases sitting between them. The CDR3 DNA sequence: TGTGCCAGCAGAGCGGGAATGGAATATGGCTACACCTTC. It codes for CASRAGMEYGYTF.

The rearrangement joins TRBV9 to TRBJ2-2, with D possibly matching TRBD2 (5 bases). CDR1 is SGDLS, CDR2 YYNGEE, per germline. V lost 9 bases and J 6 bases, leaving 15 bases between the germline ends. This CDR3 is built from 13 residues. The CDR3 is CATSEAAAGELFF. CDR3 nucleotide sequence: TGTGCCACCTCGGAGGCGGCGGCCGGGGAGCTGTTTTTT.

This clone was seen a single time. V usage is TRBV19 and J usage is TRBJ1-2; 9 bases fit TRBD1. V gave up 7 bases and J gave up 5 bases; unmatched junction bases: 14. Germline CDR1 is LNHDA and CDR2 is SQIVND (reference sequence). The CDR3 is 16 residues long. The CDR3 region has the DNA TGTGCCAGTACCCCAGGACAGGGGCGCCCCGCGTATGGCTACACCTTC. Translating gives CASTPGQGRPAYGYTF.

The J gene is TRBJ2-5, the V gene TRBV5-1, with 12 bases that match TRBD1. Per the germline V gene, CDR1 is SGHRS and CDR2 is YFSETQ. This CDR3 is built from 16 residues. The ends lost 4 bases at V and 4 bases at J; junction bases unmatched: 8. CDR3 loop: CASSPTGQGAGETQYF. CDR3 DNA sequence: TGCGCCAGCAGCCCCACGGGACAGGGGGCGGGAGAGACCCAGTACTTC.

The chain combines TRBV5-3 with TRBJ2-2; 8 positions agree with TRBD1. TRBV5-3 is sorted into the ORF group, with uncertain function. With V trimmed by 0 bases and J by 3 bases, 4 bases remained unmatched. The CDR3 covers 16 residues. In nucleotides, the CDR3 is TGTGCCAGAAGCTTGGAGGACAGGGTGGACACCGGGGAGCTGTTTTTT. It is translated as CARSLEDRVDTGELFF.

J is TRBJ1-5 and V is TRBV5-8; D might be TRBD1 (6 bases). V lost 4 bases to trimming and J lost 0 bases, with 11 bases between them. The CDR3 loop spans 15 amino acids. The germline gives CDR1 SGHTS, CDR2 YDEGEE. The CDR3 coding sequence is TGTGCCAGCAGCCCAGGGGACTATAGCAATCAGCCCCAGCATTTT. Its protein is CASSPGDYSNQPQHF. Filled out from reference TRBV5-8 and TRBJ1-5, the complete variable domain reads EAGVTQSPTHLIKTRGQQATLRCSPISGHTSVYWYQQALGLGLQFLLWYDEGEERNRGNFPPRFSGRQFPNYSSELNVNALELEDSALYLCASSPGDYSNQPQHFGDGTRLSIL.

V is TRBV2 and J is TRBJ2-5; D may be TRBD2 (7 bases). The germline CDR1 and CDR2 sequences are SNHLY and FYNNEI. The V end lost 7 bases, the J end lost 5 bases, and 20 bases lay between the germline ends. This CDR3 spans 15 amino acids. The CDR3 DNA is TGTGCCAGCACCCCTATGGGGGGGGCCGAGGAGACCCAGTACTTC. Amino acid sequence: CASTPMGGAEETQYF. The variable domain in full, completed from reference TRBV2 and TRBJ2-5, reads EPEVTQTPSHQVTQMGQEVILRCVPISNHLYFYWYRQILGQKVEFLVSFYNNEISEKSEIFDDQFSVERPDGSNFTLKIRSTKLEDSAMYFCASTPMGGAEETQYFGPGTRLLVL.

This rearrangement joins TRBV11-2 to TRBJ2-1; 14 bases are shared with TRBD2. The CDR3 totals 16 residues. Germline loops: CDR1 SGHAT, CDR2 FQNNGV. J was trimmed by 5 bases and V by 3 bases; bases with no gene match: 3. CDR3 DNA: TGTGCCAGCAGCTTCGGGACTAGCGGGGGCAACAATGAGCAGTTCTTC. The encoded protein is CASSFGTSGGNNEQFF.

This sequence joins TRBV30 and TRBJ1-5; 8 bases align to TRBD1. The CDR3 is 15 residues long. Unmatched junction bases numbered 6, after V lost 3 bases and J lost 2 bases. Per germline, CDR1 GTSNPN and CDR2 SVGIG (reference sequence). The CDR3 loop is CAWSPDRVGNQPQHF. The DNA of the CDR3 is TGTGCCTGGAGCCCGGACAGGGTGGGCAATCAGCCCCAGCATTTT.

The chain recombines TRBV5-1 with TRBJ2-5, with 12 bases identical to TRBD2. V lost 2 bases, J lost 5 bases, and 10 bases stayed unmatched. The CDR3 has 17 amino acids. Germline CDR1 SGHRS, CDR2 YFSETQ. CDR3 sequence reads: CASSLTLAGGRGETQYF. DNA for the CDR3: TGCGCCAGCAGCTTAACACTAGCGGGAGGCCGGGGGGAGACCCAGTACTTC.

The table lists this clone with a count of one. The chain has TRBV6-5 and TRBJ1-5; D perhaps matches TRBD1 (5 bases). The CDR3 consists of 13 residues. The germline CDR1 and CDR2 sequences are MNHEY and SVGAGI. Trimming took 7 bases from V and 7 from J, leaving 14 bases between them. The CDR3 nucleotides read TGTGCCAGCACCCCCGCGGGGGGGCAGCCCCAGCATTTT. It specifies CASTPAGGQPQHF.

The chain has TRBV27 and TRBJ2-5; tentatively, D is TRBD2 (8 bases). V was clipped by 5 bases and J by 0 bases, with 19 bases between them. CDR3 length: 17 amino acids. CDR1 MNHEY and CDR2 SMNVEV come from the germline V gene (reference sequence). CDR3 residues: CASSPGGDSINQETQYF. The DNA of the CDR3 is TGTGCCAGCAGTCCGGGGGGGGACAGCATCAACCAAGAGACCCAGTACTTC.

The chain is built from TRBV2 and TRBJ1-1, with 7 bases fitting TRBD1. Germline CDR1 and CDR2: SNHLY and FYNNEI. The CDR3 spans 14 residues. Trimming removed 1 base from V and 5 bases from J; junction bases left unmatched: 4. The CDR3 loop is CASSEGGGRTEAFF. CDR3 bases: TGTGCCAGCAGTGAAGGAGGGGGCAGGACTGAAGCTTTCTTT.

The CDR3 loop is CASSHREEDGEQYF. Here the CDR3 DNA reads TGTGCCAGCAGCCATAGGGAGGAGGATGGCGAGCAGTACTTC. This rearrangement joins TRBV4-2 to TRBJ2-7; tentative D call: TRBD2 (6 bases). Trimming left V 3 bases short and J 6 bases short, with 15 bases between. Germline CDR1 and CDR2: LGHNA and YNFKEQ. The CDR3 has 14 residues.

The rearrangement uses TRBV7-3 and TRBJ2-5; 7 nucleotides line up with TRBD2. There are 15 residues in the CDR3. The V and J ends lost 1 base and 4 bases, in that order; junction bases with no gene match: 6. Germline loops: CDR1 SGHTA, CDR2 FQGTGA. CDR3 DNA sequence: TGTGCCAGCAGCTTAAGGGCAGGGAGGGGAGAGACCCAGTACTTC. Translation: CASSLRAGRGETQYF.

This clone has only one observation. This chain uses TRBV7-9 with TRBJ2-5, with TRBD1 matching over 7 bases. Losses at the gene ends were 5 bases for V and 9 bases for J; bases not matched to a gene: 12. CDR3 length: 14 residues. Germline values: CDR1 SEHNR, CDR2 FQNEAQ (reference sequence). This chain's CDR3 is CASSRDRRRTAQYF. CDR3 nucleotides: TGTGCCAGCAGCCGGGACAGACGGCGGACGGCCCAGTACTTC. The entire variable domain, with the rest obtained from reference TRBV7-9 and TRBJ2-5, is as follows: DTGVSQNPRHKITKRGQNVTFRCDPISEHNRLYWYRQTLGQGPEFLTYFQNEAQLEKSRLLSDRFSAERPKGSFSTLEIQRTEQGDSAMYLCASSRDRRRTAQYFGPGTRLLVL.

This clone was detected once. The V gene is TRBV2, the J gene TRBJ2-7; tentatively, D is TRBD2 (6 bases). The germline V gene encodes CDR1 SNHLY and CDR2 FYNNEI. Trimming took 4 bases from V and 4 from J, leaving 11 bases between them. This CDR3 contains 13 residues. CDR3 DNA: TGTGCCAGCAGTGGGGGGGAGGCGTACGAGCAGTACTTC. Translating gives CASSGGEAYEQYF.

CDR3 amino acids: CASSRQRGQGTEAFF. CDR3 nucleotides: TGTGCCAGCAGCCGTCAAAGGGGACAGGGTACTGAAGCTTTCTTT. The chain joins TRBV7-9 to TRBJ1-1, with 9 positions matching TRBD1. The J segment lost 5 bases and the V segment lost 5 bases, leaving 9 bases of the junction unmatched. This CDR3 is 15 amino acids long. Germline V CDR1 and CDR2: SEHNR, FQNEAQ (reference sequence).

The rearrangement uses TRBV2 and TRBJ1-2; unclear D gene. The CDR3 loop spans 15 amino acids. V shed 3 bases and J shed 4 bases, with 15 bases lying between them. Germline assignment: CDR1 SNHLY and CDR2 FYNNEI. The CDR3 loop reads CASSEDSNRSYGYTF. For the CDR3, the DNA is TGTGCCAGCAGTGAGGATAGTAACAGAAGCTATGGCTACACCTTC. The whole variable domain, filled in from reference TRBV2 and TRBJ1-2, reads EPEVTQTPSHQVTQMGQEVILRCVPISNHLYFYWYRQILGQKVEFLVSFYNNEISEKSEIFDDQFSVERPDGSNFTLKIRSTKLEDSAMYFCASSEDSNRSYGYTFGSGTRLTVV.

V gene TRBV11-3 combines with J gene TRBJ2-1; TRBD2 matches 8 bases. J was trimmed by 5 bases and V by 5 bases; bases with no gene match: 11. Germline loops: CDR1 SGHNT, CDR2 YENEEA. The length of the CDR3 is 16 residues. The CDR3 coding sequence is TGTGCCAGCAGCCATCAGGCGGGGGGTTCTCACAATGAGCAGTTCTTC. This codes for CASSHQAGGSHNEQFF.